This paragraph reports one TCR beta chain. The sample originates from a study of blood T cell repertoires in COVID-19. Study background: The analysed material was cDNA or gDNA that came from T cells, B-cell-depleted T cells, or PBMCs.

Authors' processing steps: From reference gene primer amplification, estimates of nucleated cell counts were derived. The data were produced by immunoSEQ multiplex PCR, yet TCRdb's version contains in-frame clones alone and is incomplete. V and J calls plus clone size are reproduced from that table; the DNA served to infer D and trimming. The repertoire consists of 300,000 to 500,000 clones, with roughly 90% occurring once and the leading ten covering around 0.91%. Ages ranged from about 18 to 89 years, with residence in 20 to 30 US areas. Participants' own reports of clinical history determined their cohort assignment. Germline V CDR1 and CDR2: SGHAT, FQNNGV. Germline trimming cut 2 bases from V and 5 bases from J; bases unmatched to any gene: 9. CDR3 length: 18 amino acids.

The sequence was obtained from a woman aged 30 to 39 with acute COVID-19. The V gene is TRBV11-2, the J gene TRBJ1-4; 12 bases are a match to TRBD1. The sequenced material came from PBMCs or T cells enriched from blood (not recorded which). The CDR3 nucleotides read TGTGCCAGCAGCTTATACGGGACAGGGGGCAGAAAAAATGAAAAACTGTTTTTT. Protein sequence: CASSLYGTGGRKNEKLFF.